The 23 T cell receptor beta chains presented below share a single source sample, sequenced in a study of vaccination effects on CD4 cells after COVID-19. With roughly 9 days of culture completed, CD4+ T cells were isolated. Documented for the person is a PCR-confirmed SARS-CoV-2 infection occurring between March and December 2020. Participants completed two doses of the BNT162b2 or mRNA-1273 vaccine. Data came from immunoSEQ multiplex PCR; TCRdb stores just in-frame clones and leaves some out. The sample holds 30,000 to 35,000 clones, about three quarters seen once. Their recognized antigens are unknown. The specimen comprised CD4+ T cells from PBMCs cultured without peptide, sampled after COVID-19 vaccination. Receptor source: a human donor who had a prior SARS-CoV-2 infection.

V usage is TRBV5-1 and J usage is TRBJ2-5, with 10 bases identical to TRBD2. This CDR3 spans 16 amino acids. With 2 bases clipped from V and 3 bases from J, the junction kept 7 bases outside the gene matches. Per the germline V gene, CDR1 is SGHRS and CDR2 is YFSETQ. The CDR3 sequence: CASSFISGLAEETQYF. As DNA, the CDR3 is TGCGCCAGCAGCTTTATAAGTGGACTAGCGGAAGAGACCCAGTACTTC.

The chain recombines TRBV12-3 or TRBV12-4 with TRBJ1-6; D is unresolved. The CDR3 totals 12 residues. V dropped 1 base and J dropped 8 bases, with 3 bases sitting between them. For the CDR3, the DNA is TGTGCCAGCAGTTTAGAAGATTCACCCCTCCACTTT. It codes for CASSLEDSPLHF.

The CDR3 loop reads CASSYPTWLGGDTGELFF. DNA of the CDR3: TGTGCCAGCAGTTACCCGACCTGGTTGGGAGGGGACACCGGGGAGCTGTTTTTT. V and J are TRBV6-2 or TRBV6-3 and TRBJ2-2, with TRBD2 identical over 7 bases. Germline CDR1 and CDR2: MNHEY and SVGEGT. The ends lost 2 bases at V and 3 bases at J; junction bases unmatched: 12. CDR3 length: 18 amino acids.

This clone was seen only a few times. V gene TRBV2 combines with J gene TRBJ1-2; D is perhaps TRBD1 (5 bases). Germline loops: CDR1 SNHLY, CDR2 FYNNEI. The length of the CDR3 is 14 residues. The V end lost 6 bases, the J end lost 8 bases, and 19 bases lay between the germline ends. The CDR3 region has the DNA TGTGCCAGCAGCGCTCAGGGTTCCTCCTACGGCTACACCTTC. It yields the protein CASSAQGSSYGYTF. Together with reference TRBV2 and TRBJ1-2, the CDR3 gives the full variable domain: EPEVTQTPSHQVTQMGQEVILRCVPISNHLYFYWYRQILGQKVEFLVSFYNNEISEKSEIFDDQFSVERPDGSNFTLKIRSTKLEDSAMYFCASSAQGSSYGYTFGSGTRLTVV.

This sequence joins TRBV23-1 and TRBJ2-5, with D possibly TRBD1 on 6 matching bases. TRBV23-1 is noted as an ORF with a role that remains uncertain. CDR3 length: 15 amino acids. V was trimmed by 3 bases and J by 5 bases, leaving 16 bases between them. The CDR3 sequence: CASSHLPTGTETQYF. CDR3 nucleotides: TGCGCCAGCAGTCATCTTCCCACAGGGACCGAGACCCAGTACTTC.

A note on this clone: One end of the junction is discordant with germline, which a read error may explain. The genes are TRBV19 and TRBJ2-1, with D possibly TRBD1 on 5 matching bases. The CDR3 runs to 17 residues. CDR1 is LNHDA, CDR2 SQIVND, per germline (reference sequence). DNA of the CDR3: TGTGCCACTAGTAGGAAGACAGTCCGGGTTTCGTACAATGAGCAGTTCTTC. Translated, it gives CATSRKTVRVSYNEQFF.

This sequence joins TRBV7-9 and TRBJ2-1; no clear D gene. This CDR3 region has 12 residues. The V and J ends lost 1 base and 3 bases respectively, with 1 base between them. Germline V lookup: CDR1 SEHNR, CDR2 FQNEAQ (reference sequence). The CDR3 bases are TGTGCCAGCAGCTTAGACTACAATGAGCAGTTCTTC. It encodes CASSLDYNEQFF.

This chain uses TRBV6-5 with TRBJ2-3; D possibly corresponds to TRBD2 (5 bases). This CDR3 region has 14 residues. Trimming took 7 bases from V and 6 from J, leaving 17 bases between them. From germline, CDR1 is MNHEY and CDR2 SVGAGI. This CDR3 reads CASKGTQGGDTQYF. In nucleotides, the CDR3 is TGTGCCAGCAAAGGCACCCAAGGCGGGGATACGCAGTATTTT.

This clone was counted between two and nine times. The J gene is TRBJ1-5, the V gene TRBV6-5; D not resolved. CDR1 and CDR2 from the germline V gene are MNHEY and SVGAGI. CDR3 size: 14 residues. The V end was cut by 6 bases, the J end by 0 bases, with 9 bases between. CDR3 coding DNA: TGTGCCAGCAGGAGTCCCCATAGCAATCAGCCCCAGCATTTT. This gives the protein CASRSPHSNQPQHF.

The genes are TRBV5-6 and TRBJ1-2, with a weak D call TRBD1 (6 bases). The CDR3 has 13 residues. Germline V gives CDR1 SGHDT, CDR2 YYEEEE. The V gene lost 1 base and the J gene lost 4 bases, with 8 bases spanning the gap. CDR3 loop: CASSLYRAYGYTF. CDR3 sequence (DNA): TGTGCCAGCAGCTTGTACAGGGCCTATGGCTACACCTTC.

The rearrangement joins TRBV3-1 (or the pseudogene TRBV3-2) to TRBJ2-7; tentative D call: TRBD1 (5 bases). Per the germline V gene, CDR1 is LGHDT and CDR2 is YNNKEL (reference sequence). The CDR3 loop spans 15 amino acids. With 2 bases removed from V and 5 bases from J, the gap between germline ends came to 16 bases. The chain's CDR3 is CASSQLDSPTDEQYF. CDR3 bases: TGTGCCAGCAGCCAACTTGACAGCCCGACTGACGAGCAGTACTTC.

The chain recombines TRBV7-6 with TRBJ2-1, with D hard to call. Germline values: CDR1 SGHVS, CDR2 FNYEAQ. The ends were cut back, 0 bases at V and 8 bases at J, with 8 bases in the middle. The CDR3 sequence is 13 residues long. In nucleotides, the CDR3 is TGTGCCAGCAGCTTAGCGTCCAGACATGAGCAGTTCTTC. Translating gives CASSLASRHEQFF.

This chain uses TRBV9 with TRBJ1-6, with D possibly TRBD1 on 6 matching bases. V was clipped by 4 bases and J by 3 bases, with 17 bases between them. The CDR3 has 17 residues. Germline CDR1 SGDLS, CDR2 YYNGEE. As DNA, the CDR3 is TGTGCCAGCAGCACTATGTCAGGGGTAGGCTATAATTCACCCCTCCACTTT. Translation: CASSTMSGVGYNSPLHF.

CDR3 in amino acids: CASSLGLAGGPPDTQYF. The DNA for the CDR3 is TGTGCCAGCAGCTTAGGGTTAGCGGGAGGGCCTCCAGATACGCAGTATTTT. The chain has TRBV11-3 and TRBJ2-3; 11 bases are a match to TRBD2. The V and J ends lost 1 base and 4 bases, in that order; junction bases with no gene match: 7. CDR1 SGHNT and CDR2 YENEEA come from the germline V gene. This CDR3 spans 17 amino acids.

This clone was detected once. The J gene is TRBJ2-1, the V gene TRBV5-1, with 7 bases aligning to TRBD2. V trimming: 7 bases; J trimming: 5 bases; junction bases outside the gene matches: 15. Looked up from germline, CDR1 is SGHRS and CDR2 is YFSETQ. The CDR3 is 16 residues long. CDR3: CASEHAGGDLNNEQFF. For the CDR3, the DNA is TGCGCCAGCGAGCACGCTGGGGGGGACCTCAACAATGAGCAGTTCTTC.

The rearrangement links TRBV29-1 to TRBJ1-1, with D possibly TRBD1 on 5 matching bases. The germline V gene has CDR1 SQVTM and CDR2 ANQGSEA. The CDR3 runs 11 residues. The V end lost 4 bases, the J end lost 3 bases, and 6 bases lay between the germline ends. In nucleotides, the CDR3 is TGCAGCGTTGCAGGGTACACTGAAGCTTTCTTT. Amino acid sequence: CSVAGYTEAFF.

This clone was found once. The rearrangement uses TRBV3-1 (or the pseudogene TRBV3-2) and TRBJ2-7; 11 bases align to TRBD2. The CDR3 is made up of 14 amino acids. Unmatched junction bases numbered 2, after V lost 1 base and J lost 6 bases. Per the germline V gene, CDR1 is LGHDT and CDR2 is YNNKEL (reference sequence). The CDR3 DNA is TGTGCCAGCAGCCAAGCGGGACTAGCGGCCGAGCAGTACTTC. It specifies CASSQAGLAAEQYF.

The rearrangement uses TRBV19 and TRBJ2-3; tentatively, D is TRBD1 (6 bases). This CDR3 is 13 amino acids long. The germline CDR1 and CDR2 sequences are LNHDA and SQIVND (reference sequence). The ends were cut back, 6 bases at V and 3 bases at J, with 10 bases in the middle. CDR3 in amino acids: CASSPTGTDTQYF. CDR3 DNA: TGTGCCAGTAGCCCTACAGGGACAGATACGCAGTATTTT.

The chain combines TRBV7-3 with TRBJ1-1, with 9 bases matching TRBD1. Trimming removed 5 bases from V and 6 bases from J; junction bases left unmatched: 16. The CDR3 has 17 amino acids. Germline CDR1 and CDR2: SGHTA and FQGTGA. CDR3: CASSPTGGPGFTAEAFF. CDR3 bases: TGTGCCAGCAGCCCAACAGGGGGCCCGGGGTTTACCGCTGAAGCTTTCTTT.

V is TRBV5-3 and J is TRBJ2-3, with a tentative D call TRBD2 (5 bases). TRBV5-3 is known as an ORF, though its function is uncertain. The CDR3 runs to 18 residues. Trimming cost V 2 bases and J 2 bases, with 21 bases left between them. The chain's CDR3 is CARSLLHGRLTSTDTQYF. The CDR3 DNA reads TGTGCCAGAAGCTTACTCCATGGACGACTAACCTCCACAGATACGCAGTATTTT.

This chain links TRBV9 with TRBJ1-2; possible D gene TRBD1, 6 bases. The V end lost 4 bases, the J end lost 6 bases, and 10 bases lay between the germline ends. This CDR3 contains 12 residues. The germline gives CDR1 SGDLS, CDR2 YYNGEE. CDR3: CASSLDSHGYTF. The CDR3 bases are TGTGCCAGCAGCTTGGACAGCCATGGCTACACCTTC. The whole variable domain, filled in from reference TRBV9 and TRBJ1-2, reads DSGVTQTPKHLITATGQRVTLRCSPRSGDLSVYWYQQSLDQGLQFLIQYYNGEERAKGNILERFSAQQFPDLHSELNLSSLELGDSALYFCASSLDSHGYTFGSGTRLTVV.

This clone was observed a single time. The CDR3 DNA reads as TGTGCCAGCTCACCACCCGCTAGCGGGAGCCAGGGGACCCAGTACTTC. It encodes CASSPPASGSQGTQYF. The chain joins TRBV18 to TRBJ2-5; 10 bases align to TRBD2. CDR1 KGHSH and CDR2 LQKENI come from the germline V gene. The CDR3 extends over 16 amino acids. V dropped 0 bases and J dropped 7; count of bases not matched to a gene: 8.

This clone was recorded a few times. The chain links TRBV18 to TRBJ2-3; 9 nucleotides agree with TRBD2. CDR1 is KGHSH and CDR2 is LQKENI in the germline V gene. After removal of 4 bases from V and 4 bases from J, the junction contained 3 bases not matched to a gene. CDR3 length equals 14 residues. The CDR3 sequence is CASSHSGSSDTQYF. The CDR3 region has the DNA TGTGCCAGCTCACATAGCGGGAGTTCAGATACGCAGTATTTT.